This record looks at one T cell receptor (beta chain) sequence and its context. Its antigen is as yet unknown. TCRbeta library preparation incorporated unique molecular identifiers. TCRdb recomputed calls from the PCR reads with MiXCR, one row per CDR3 protein. The profile shows about 980,000 distinct CDR3 sequences, around 30% of them singletons. This entry comes from a study of T-cell reconstitution after alpha-beta-depleted transplantation in children. Regarding the study as a whole: Roughly two months post-transplant, alpha-beta T cells reportedly originated from several hundred graft clones that had expanded.

The germline V and J ends were trimmed by 5 bases and 8 bases, with 18 bases remaining between them. This CDR3 is 14 amino acids long. V and J are TRBV12-3 or TRBV12-4 and TRBJ1-2; D remains ambiguous. The input for sequencing was PBMCs, mostly from graft donor cells, taken 360 days after TCRalphabeta/CD19-depleted stem cell transplant. This receptor was taken from a boy younger than two who had a stem cell transplant for SCID, so the T cells may come from the graft donor. DNA for the CDR3: TGTGCCAGCAGTCGACTCTGGTTTTCACGGGGCTACACCTTC. Protein product: CASSRLWFSRGYTF.